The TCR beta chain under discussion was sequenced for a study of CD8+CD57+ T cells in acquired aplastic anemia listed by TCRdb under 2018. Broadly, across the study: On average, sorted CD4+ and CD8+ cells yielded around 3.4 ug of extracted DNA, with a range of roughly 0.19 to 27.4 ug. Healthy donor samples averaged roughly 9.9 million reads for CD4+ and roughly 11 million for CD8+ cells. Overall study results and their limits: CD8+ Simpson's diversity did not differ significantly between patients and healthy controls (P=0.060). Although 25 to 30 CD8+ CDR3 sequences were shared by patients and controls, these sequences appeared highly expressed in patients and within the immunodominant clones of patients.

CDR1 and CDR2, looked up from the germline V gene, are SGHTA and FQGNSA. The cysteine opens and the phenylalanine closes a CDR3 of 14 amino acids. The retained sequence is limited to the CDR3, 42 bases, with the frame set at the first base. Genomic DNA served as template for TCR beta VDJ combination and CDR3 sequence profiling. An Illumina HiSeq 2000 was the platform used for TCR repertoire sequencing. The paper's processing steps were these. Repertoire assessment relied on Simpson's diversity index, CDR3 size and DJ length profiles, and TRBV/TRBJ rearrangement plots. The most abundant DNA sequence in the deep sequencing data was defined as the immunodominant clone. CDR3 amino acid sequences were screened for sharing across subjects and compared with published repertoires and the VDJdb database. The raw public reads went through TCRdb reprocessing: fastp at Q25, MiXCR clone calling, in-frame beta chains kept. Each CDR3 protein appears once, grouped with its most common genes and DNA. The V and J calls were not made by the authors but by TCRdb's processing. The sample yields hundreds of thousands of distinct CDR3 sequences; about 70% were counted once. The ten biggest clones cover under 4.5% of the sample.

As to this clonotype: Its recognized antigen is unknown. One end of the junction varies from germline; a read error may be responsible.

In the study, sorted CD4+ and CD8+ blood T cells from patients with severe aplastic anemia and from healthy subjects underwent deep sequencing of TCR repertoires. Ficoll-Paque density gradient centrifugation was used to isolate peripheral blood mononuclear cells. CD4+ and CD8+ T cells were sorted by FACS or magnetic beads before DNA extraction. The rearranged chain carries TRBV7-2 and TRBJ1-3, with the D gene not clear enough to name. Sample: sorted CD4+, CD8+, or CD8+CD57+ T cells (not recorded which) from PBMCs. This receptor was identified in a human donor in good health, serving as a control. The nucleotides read TGCGCCAGCAGCTTGGAACATTCCGAAAACAGCATATATTTT. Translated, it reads CASSLEHSENSIYF.